This T cell receptor beta chain is drawn from a study of blood T cells in healthy people across ages (dated by TCRdb to the mid-2010s). About the investigation overall: In model experiments, template switching captured about one uniquely barcoded TCR beta cDNA molecule for every two T cells. Using deep sequencing normalized with unique cDNA molecular identifiers, the study measured how TCR beta repertoire diversity changes with age. The donors were split into four age groups: young (average around 15 years), middle-aged (nearly 40), aged (62) and long-lived (82). For two donors (one aged 18 to 29 and one aged 80 or older), the study analyzed two additional independent replicas of 1 million unique cDNA reads from the same blood draw. Findings and caveats that apply to the study as a whole: Compared with the aged group, more naive CD4+ T cells, fewer expanded clones and increased TCR diversity were shown by the long-lived group, suggesting age selection. Since profiling was done on bulk unsorted PBMCs, naive and antigen-experienced compartments could not be conclusively compared. Donor CMV infection status was unknown, potentially confounding age-related changes in expanded clonotypes. The percentage of naive T cells measured by flow cytometry correlated strongly with observed TCR beta diversity. Estimates of total diversity from one million sequenced T cells were regarded as lower bounds and underestimates. As age increased, observed TCR beta diversity per million T cells dropped in a roughly linear way, and a significant reduction was already evident by age 40.

This clonotype was seen a handful of times. Its antigen is still unknown. Base qualities are not at hand, and no much larger clone is one base apart. The donors were 40 or so Caucasian individuals from Russia, aged 6 to 90 years, who were systemically healthy. Each donor gave around 9.9 milliliters of peripheral blood, collected into EDTA-treated Vacutainer tubes. PBMCs were isolated by Ficoll-Paque density-gradient centrifugation, with at least 7 million obtained per sample. Trizol reagent was used to extract total RNA from the PBMCs, yielding at least 5.5 micrograms per sample. Naive CD45RAhigh/CD27high T cell percentages were measured by flow cytometry on a PBMC aliquot from every donor. Library preparation was by 5' RACE. TCRdb lists the instrument as Illumina HiSeq 2500. A second PCR of roughly 7 to 11 cycles was performed with a sample-barcoded 5' primer and a J-beta primer mix. A template-switch 5' adaptor carrying 12 random nucleotides introduced a unique molecular identifier onto each TCR beta cDNA molecule. Each sample yielded at least 2.5 million CDR3-containing paired-end reads. The Mint cDNA synthesis kit, primed by a TRBC-specific oligonucleotide, was used to synthesize first-strand cDNA from all RNA. Following uracil-DNA glycosylase treatment, all cDNA underwent a first 18-cycle PCR with the universal primers M1SS and BC2_uni_R. The paper's data handling went like this. Normalization of each sample was performed by random selection of 1 million high-quality reads, each carrying a distinct molecular identifier. Instead of being binned into consensus sequences, reads with shared molecular identifiers were discarded. CDR3 identification, clonotype clustering and error correction used MiTCR with a Q25 quality threshold and the strictest error-elimination algorithm. Lower-bound total TCR beta diversity was estimated with a nonparametric unseen species model using Euler transformation. The raw public data were reprocessed by TCRdb itself: fastp quality trimming at Q25, MiXCR clonotype calling, in-frame beta chains only. CDR3 protein sequences are deduplicated, and each keeps its most common genes and DNA. TCRdb, rather than the study authors, made the V and J calls. For this sample there are about 800,000 distinct CDR3 sequences; 20% to 30% appear just once. The top ten clonotypes cover 3% to 4.5% of the sample.

From V the trimming removes 0 bases and from J it removes 4 bases, while the gene matches leave 9 bases of the junction unaccounted for. From the cysteine through the phenylalanine, the CDR3 covers 18 amino acids. Solely the CDR3 DNA is kept, with 54 bases framed from the first base. The CDR1 and CDR2 encoded by the germline V gene are MGHRA and YSYEKL. These data also formed part of another study, on T cells of mothers and their children. The second study reports: The donors were nine systemically healthy Caucasian individuals, made up of three mothers and their six children. cDNA synthesis used all of the extracted RNA, with roughly 1.6 ug of RNA in each 15 ul reaction. In the second PCR, sample barcodes and 2-4 random nucleotides were introduced via the M1S primer. Over 8.5 million TCR beta CDR3 reads came from each mother, compared with approximately 2.8 million reads from each child. Thymic selection similarly shapes TCR recombination output in related and unrelated pairs, with minor effect from inherited differences. Normalized repertoire overlap was always found to be slightly, but never significantly, higher in related mother-child pairs than in unrelated mother-child pairs. Persistent microchimeric T cell clones were not detected, at a sensitivity of 85 to 100 clones per million clonotypes. In the study, deep NGS was used to compare the TCR beta repertoires of mothers and children, and features distinguishing related mother-child pairs from unrelated individuals were sought. On average, the children were approximately 11 +/- 4 years old, while the mothers were around 40 +/- 4 years old. After adapter ligation was performed with NEBNext reagents, the libraries were sequenced on an Illumina HiSeq 2000 with 100+100 nt paired-end reads. To prevent cross-contamination, the mother and child libraries were prepared one month apart and sequenced in separate runs. For each donor, between roughly 500,000 and 2,200,000 distinct TCR beta clonotypes were identified. Naive TCR beta clonotypes were estimated from low-frequency clonotypes matched to each donor's FACS-determined naive share, without sorting.

The sequence links TRBV4-1 to TRBJ2-1; TRBD1 matches 10 bases in the middle. This clonotype was sampled from a boy aged 5-17 years in good health. The specimen was blood. The nucleotide sequence reads as follows: TGCGCCAGCAGCCAAGATAACCGGGGACAGGGGATTTACAATGAGCAGTTCTTC. Its protein product is CASSQDNRGQGIYNEQFF.